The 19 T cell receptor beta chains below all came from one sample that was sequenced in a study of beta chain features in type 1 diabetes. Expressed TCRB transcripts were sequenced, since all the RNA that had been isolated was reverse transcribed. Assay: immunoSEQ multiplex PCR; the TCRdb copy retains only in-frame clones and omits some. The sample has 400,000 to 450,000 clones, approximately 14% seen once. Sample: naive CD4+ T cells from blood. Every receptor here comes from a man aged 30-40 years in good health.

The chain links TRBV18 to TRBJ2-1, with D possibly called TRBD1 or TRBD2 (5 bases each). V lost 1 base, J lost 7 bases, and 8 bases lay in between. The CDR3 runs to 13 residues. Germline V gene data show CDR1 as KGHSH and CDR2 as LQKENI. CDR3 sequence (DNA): TGTGCCAGCTCACCACGGGACGTGAATGAGCAGTTCTTC. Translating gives CASSPRDVNEQFF.

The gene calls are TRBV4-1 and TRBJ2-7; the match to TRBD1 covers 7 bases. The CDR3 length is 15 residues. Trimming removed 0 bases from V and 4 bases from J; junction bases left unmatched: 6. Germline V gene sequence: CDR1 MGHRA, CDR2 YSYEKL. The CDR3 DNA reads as TGCGCCAGCAGCCAAGAGACAGGGCTATGGTACGAGCAGTACTTC. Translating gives CASSQETGLWYEQYF.

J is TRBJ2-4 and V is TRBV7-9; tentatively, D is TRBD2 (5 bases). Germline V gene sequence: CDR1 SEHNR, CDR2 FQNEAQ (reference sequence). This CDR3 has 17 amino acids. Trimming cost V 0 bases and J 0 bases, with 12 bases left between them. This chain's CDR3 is CASSLAGIGLAKNIQYF. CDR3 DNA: TGTGCCAGCAGCTTAGCGGGGATCGGACTAGCCAAAAACATTCAGTACTTC.

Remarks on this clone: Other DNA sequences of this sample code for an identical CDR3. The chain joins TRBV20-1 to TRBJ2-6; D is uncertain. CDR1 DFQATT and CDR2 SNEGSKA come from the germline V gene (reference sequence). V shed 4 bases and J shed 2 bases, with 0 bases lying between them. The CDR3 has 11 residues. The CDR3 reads CSATGANVLTF. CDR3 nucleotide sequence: TGCAGTGCTACTGGGGCCAACGTCCTGACTTTC.

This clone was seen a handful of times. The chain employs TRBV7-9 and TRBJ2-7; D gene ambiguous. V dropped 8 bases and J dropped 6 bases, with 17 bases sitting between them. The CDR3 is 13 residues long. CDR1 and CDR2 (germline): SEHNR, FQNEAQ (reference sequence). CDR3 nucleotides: TGTGCCAGCGGATTTACAGTGAGAGGCGAGCAGTACTTC. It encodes CASGFTVRGEQYF.

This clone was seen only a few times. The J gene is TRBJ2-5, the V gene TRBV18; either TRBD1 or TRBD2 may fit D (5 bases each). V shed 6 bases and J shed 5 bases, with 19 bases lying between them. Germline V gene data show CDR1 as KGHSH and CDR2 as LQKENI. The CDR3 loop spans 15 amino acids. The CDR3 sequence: CASSREKGPYETQYF. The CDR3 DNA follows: TGTGCCAGCTCCCGCGAGAAGGGACCCTACGAGACCCAGTACTTC.

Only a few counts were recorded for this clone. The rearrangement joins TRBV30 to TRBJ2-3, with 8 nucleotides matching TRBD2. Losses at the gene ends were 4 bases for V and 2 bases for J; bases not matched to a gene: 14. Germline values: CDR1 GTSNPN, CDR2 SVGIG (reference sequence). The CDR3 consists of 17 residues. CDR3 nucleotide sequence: TGTGCCTGGACCCCCCGAGGGCTAGCGGGCCTCACAGATACGCAGTATTTT. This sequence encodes CAWTPRGLAGLTDTQYF.

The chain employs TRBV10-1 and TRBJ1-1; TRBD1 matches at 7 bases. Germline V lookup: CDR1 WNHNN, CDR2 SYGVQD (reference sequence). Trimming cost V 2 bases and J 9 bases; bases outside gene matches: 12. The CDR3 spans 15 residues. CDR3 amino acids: CASSETRGIRGKAFF. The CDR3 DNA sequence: TGCGCCAGCAGTGAGACTCGCGGGATCAGGGGGAAAGCTTTCTTT.

For the CDR3, the DNA is TGTGCCAGCAGCGTATACGGTGGAAACACCATATATTTT. It codes for CASSVYGGNTIYF. The V call is TRBV9, the J call TRBJ1-3; the D is unclear. V lost 1 base, J lost 3 bases, and 5 bases lay in between. Germline CDR1 is SGDLS and CDR2 is YYNGEE. This CDR3 region has 13 residues.

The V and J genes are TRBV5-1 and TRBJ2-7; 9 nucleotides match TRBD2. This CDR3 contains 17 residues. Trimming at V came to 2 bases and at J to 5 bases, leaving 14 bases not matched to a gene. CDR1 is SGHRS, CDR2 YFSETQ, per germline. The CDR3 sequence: CASSFGLAGKQGHEQYF. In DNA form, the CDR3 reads TGCGCCAGCAGCTTCGGTCTAGCGGGGAAACAAGGCCACGAGCAGTACTTC.

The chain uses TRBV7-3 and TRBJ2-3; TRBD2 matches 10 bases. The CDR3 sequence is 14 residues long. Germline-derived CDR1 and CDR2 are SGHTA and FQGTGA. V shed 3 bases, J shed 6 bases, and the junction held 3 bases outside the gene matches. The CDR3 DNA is TGTGCCAGCAGCTTCGGGACTAGCGTTGATACGCAGTATTTT. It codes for CASSFGTSVDTQYF.

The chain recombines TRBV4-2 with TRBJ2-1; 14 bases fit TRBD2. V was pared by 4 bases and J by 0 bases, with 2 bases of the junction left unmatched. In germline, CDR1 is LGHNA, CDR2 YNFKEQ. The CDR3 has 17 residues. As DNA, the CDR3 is TGTGCCAGCAGCCGACTAGCGGGAGGGACCTCCTACAATGAGCAGTTCTTC. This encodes CASSRLAGGTSYNEQFF.

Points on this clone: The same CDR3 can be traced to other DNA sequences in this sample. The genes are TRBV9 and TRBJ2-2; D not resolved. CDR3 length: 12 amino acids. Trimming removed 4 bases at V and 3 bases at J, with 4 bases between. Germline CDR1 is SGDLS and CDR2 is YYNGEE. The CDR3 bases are TGTGCCAGCAGCCTATACACCGGGGAGCTGTTTTTT. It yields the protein CASSLYTGELFF.

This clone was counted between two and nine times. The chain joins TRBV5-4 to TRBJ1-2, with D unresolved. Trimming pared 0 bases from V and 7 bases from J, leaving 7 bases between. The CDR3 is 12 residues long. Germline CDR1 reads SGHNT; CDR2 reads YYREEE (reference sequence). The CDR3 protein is CASSLAPVGYTF. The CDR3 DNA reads TGTGCCAGCAGCTTGGCGCCCGTTGGCTACACCTTC.

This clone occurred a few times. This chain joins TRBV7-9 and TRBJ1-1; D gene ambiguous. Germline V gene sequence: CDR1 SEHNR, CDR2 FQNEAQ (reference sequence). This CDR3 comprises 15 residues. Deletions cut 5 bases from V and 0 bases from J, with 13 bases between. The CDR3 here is CASSRGDWVNTEAFF. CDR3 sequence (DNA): TGTGCCAGCAGCCGCGGGGATTGGGTGAACACTGAAGCTTTCTTT. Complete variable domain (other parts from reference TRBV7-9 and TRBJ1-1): DTGVSQNPRHKITKRGQNVTFRCDPISEHNRLYWYRQTLGQGPEFLTYFQNEAQLEKSRLLSDRFSAERPKGSFSTLEIQRTEQGDSAMYLCASSRGDWVNTEAFFGQGTRLTVV.

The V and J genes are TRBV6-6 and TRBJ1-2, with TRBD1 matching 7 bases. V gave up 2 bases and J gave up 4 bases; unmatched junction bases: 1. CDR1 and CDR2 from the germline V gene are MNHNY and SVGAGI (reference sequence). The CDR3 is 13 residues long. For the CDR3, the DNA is TGTGCCAGCAGTTACGACAGGGCCTATGGCTACACCTTC. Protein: CASSYDRAYGYTF.

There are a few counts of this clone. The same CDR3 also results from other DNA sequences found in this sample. CDR3 protein: CASSPGSQETQYF. DNA for the CDR3: TGTGCCAGCAGCCCGGGGAGCCAAGAGACCCAGTACTTC. The rearrangement links TRBV7-2 to TRBJ2-5, with D possibly matching TRBD2 (5 bases). V was trimmed by 5 bases and J by 1 base, leaving 8 bases between them. The CDR3 has 13 residues. Germline loops: CDR1 SGHTA, CDR2 FQGNSA.

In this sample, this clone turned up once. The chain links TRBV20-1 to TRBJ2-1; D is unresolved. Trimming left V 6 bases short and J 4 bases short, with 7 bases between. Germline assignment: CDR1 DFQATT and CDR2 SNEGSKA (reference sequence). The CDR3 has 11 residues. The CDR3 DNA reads TGCAGTGCGAGAATGTACAATGAGCAGTTCTTC. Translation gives CSARMYNEQFF.

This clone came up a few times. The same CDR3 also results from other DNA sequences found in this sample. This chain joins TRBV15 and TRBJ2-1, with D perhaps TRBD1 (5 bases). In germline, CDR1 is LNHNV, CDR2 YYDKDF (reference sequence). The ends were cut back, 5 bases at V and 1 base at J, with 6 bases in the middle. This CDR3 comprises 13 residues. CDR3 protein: CATSPGSYNEQFF. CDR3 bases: TGTGCCACCAGCCCAGGGTCCTACAATGAGCAGTTCTTC.